Listed here are 5 T cell receptor beta chains from one sample, sequenced in a study of shared clonotypes between healthy human individuals. Sequenced by immunoSEQ multiplex PCR; TCRdb stores in-frame clones only, minus some. The sample carries 2 million to 2.5 million clones, 85% to 95% recorded once. The sample was naive CD4+ T cells from PBMCs. Regarding subset: CD45RA+ positively selected. These receptors were collected from a man aged 18 to 35 in good health. Some clones in this sample may be carry-over from other donors' samples.

The V call is TRBV7-9, the J call TRBJ2-6, with D unresolved. The length of the CDR3 is 13 residues. The V gene's germline CDR1 is SEHNR and CDR2 FQNEAQ (reference sequence). The V end lost 5 bases, the J end lost 8 bases, and 10 bases lay between the germline ends. CDR3 DNA: TGTGCCAGCAGCCTCAAGGTCACCAACGTCCTGACTTTC. It yields the protein CASSLKVTNVLTF.

The V and J genes are TRBV7-9 and TRBJ2-3; D is uncertain. CDR1 and CDR2 from the germline V gene are SEHNR and FQNEAQ (reference sequence). The CDR3 contains 15 residues. Trimming cost V 0 bases and J 6 bases, with 13 bases left between them. The CDR3 nucleotides read TGTGCCAGCAGCTTAGCTCACAGCCGAGCGGATACGCAGTATTTT. Its translation is CASSLAHSRADTQYF.

The chain employs TRBV13 and TRBJ1-2, with TRBD1 as a possible D gene (5 bases). V gave up 7 bases and J gave up 8 bases, with 20 bases separating them. The CDR3 loop spans 14 amino acids. CDR1 PRHDT and CDR2 FYEKMQ come from the germline V gene (reference sequence). The CDR3 spells CASTLGGELQGYTF. The CDR3 DNA follows: TGTGCCAGCACACTCGGGGGGGAACTTCAAGGCTACACCTTC.

The V and J genes are TRBV5-4 and TRBJ2-7, with 10 bases that match TRBD2. Looked up from germline, CDR1 is SGHNT and CDR2 is YYREEE (reference sequence). This CDR3 has 16 residues. Unmatched junction bases numbered 10, after V lost 4 bases and J lost 3 bases. The DNA of the CDR3 is TGTGCCAGCAGCGTAGCCGGGACTAGCGTGGTCTACGAGCAGTACTTC. Translating it yields CASSVAGTSVVYEQYF. The whole variable domain, filled in from reference TRBV5-4 and TRBJ2-7, reads ETGVTQSPTHLIKTRGQQVTLRCSSQSGHNTVSWYQQALGQGPQFIFQYYREEENGRGNFPPRFSGLQFPNYSSELNVNALELDDSALYLCASSVAGTSVVYEQYFGPGTRLTVT.

This chain connects TRBV28 to TRBJ2-7, with D uncertain. Germline V CDR1 and CDR2: MDHEN, SYDVKM. Deletions cut 5 bases from V and 4 bases from J, with 12 bases between. This CDR3 has 13 residues. The CDR3 region is CASSPSELYEQYF. The CDR3 coding sequence is TGTGCCAGCAGTCCCTCGGAACTATACGAGCAGTACTTC.